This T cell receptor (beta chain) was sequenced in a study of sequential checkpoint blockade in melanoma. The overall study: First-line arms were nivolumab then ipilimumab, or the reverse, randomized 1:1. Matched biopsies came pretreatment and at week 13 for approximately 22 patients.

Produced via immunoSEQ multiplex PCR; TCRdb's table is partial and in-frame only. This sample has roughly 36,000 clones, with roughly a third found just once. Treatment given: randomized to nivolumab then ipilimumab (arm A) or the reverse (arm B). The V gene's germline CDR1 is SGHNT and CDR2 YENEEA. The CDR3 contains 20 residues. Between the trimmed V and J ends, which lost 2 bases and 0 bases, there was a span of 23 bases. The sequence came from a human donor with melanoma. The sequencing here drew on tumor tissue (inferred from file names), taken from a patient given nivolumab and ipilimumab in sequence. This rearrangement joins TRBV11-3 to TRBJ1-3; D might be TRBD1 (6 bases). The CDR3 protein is CASSLLPGGREAVSGNTIYF. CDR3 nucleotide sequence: TGTGCCAGCAGCTTACTCCCCGGGGGGCGGGAGGCTGTCTCTGGAAACACCATATATTTT.